Presented here are 14 T cell receptor beta chains from one specimen sequenced in a study of glioma-infiltrating T cells after dendritic cell vaccination. Time point given: after dendritic cell vaccination, including at tumor progression/relapse. Repertoires were generated with immunoSEQ multiplex PCR, while TCRdb's copy carries only in-frame clones and drops some. The repertoire holds roughly 100,000 clones, with 85% to 90% as singletons. This material consisted of blood, taken after dendritic cell vaccination. The receptors here all came from a human donor with glioblastoma.

A few counts support this clone. V and J are TRBV2 and TRBJ1-3, with unresolved D. The CDR3 is 12 residues long. The germline V gene encodes CDR1 SNHLY and CDR2 FYNNEI. V was cut by 7 bases and J by 4 bases, with 8 bases left in between. CDR3 coding DNA: TGTGCCAGCACCGAACGGGGAAACACCATATATTTT. Its translation is CASTERGNTIYF.

This sequence joins TRBV19 and TRBJ1-4; TRBD1 might be the D (6 bases). The CDR3 is 14 residues long. CDR1 LNHDA and CDR2 SQIVND come from the germline V gene (reference sequence). The V and J ends lost 4 bases and 2 bases respectively, with 8 bases between them. CDR3 in amino acids: CASSRQVTNEKLFF. DNA of the CDR3: TGTGCCAGTAGTAGACAGGTGACTAATGAAAAACTGTTTTTT.

V usage is TRBV15 and J usage is TRBJ2-1; D unclear. The V end lost 0 bases, the J end lost 12 bases, and 12 bases lay between the germline ends. This CDR3 comprises 13 residues. Germline loops: CDR1 LNHNV, CDR2 YYDKDF (reference sequence). The CDR3 DNA follows: TGTGCCACCAGCAGAGAAACAGCTAACGGGCAGTTCTTC. Its translation: CATSRETANGQFF.

V and J are TRBV27 and TRBJ1-2, with TRBD1 matching 8 bases. Germline V lookup: CDR1 MNHEY, CDR2 SMNVEV (reference sequence). CDR3 length: 13 residues. After removal of 3 bases from V and 7 bases from J, the junction contained 4 bases not matched to a gene. The CDR3 here is CASSFQGAFGYTF. The DNA for the CDR3 is TGTGCCAGCAGTTTCCAGGGGGCGTTTGGCTACACCTTC.

CDR3 DNA sequence: TGTGCCAGTAATCCAAGCAATCAGCCCCAGCATTTT. This codes for CASNPSNQPQHF. The J gene is TRBJ1-5, the V gene TRBV19; D is unclear. CDR1 and CDR2 (germline): LNHDA, SQIVND (reference sequence). Trimming took 7 bases from V and 1 from J, leaving 5 bases between them. There are 12 residues in the CDR3. The whole variable domain, filled in from reference TRBV19 and TRBJ1-5, reads DGGITQSPKYLFRKEGQNVTLSCEQNLNHDAMYWYRQDPGQGLRLIYYSQIVNDFQKGDIAEGYSVSREKKESFPLTVTSAQKNPTAFYLCASNPSNQPQHFGDGTRLSIL.

The chain couples TRBV15 to TRBJ2-3, with 7 nucleotides matching TRBD1. The germline V gene has CDR1 LNHNV and CDR2 YYDKDF (reference sequence). Losses at the gene ends were 1 base for V and 6 bases for J; bases not matched to a gene: 10. This CDR3 has 16 amino acids. CDR3 sequence (DNA): TGTGCCACCAGCAGAGGGAAGGGGGCCCTCGAGGATACGCAGTATTTT. It translates to CATSRGKGALEDTQYF.

The V and J genes are TRBV29-1 and TRBJ2-1; D is ambiguous. Trimming removed 4 bases from V and 5 bases from J, with 9 bases in between. CDR1 SQVTM and CDR2 ANQGSEA come from the germline V gene. The CDR3 is 12 amino acids. The CDR3, as DNA: TGCAGCGTTGTGTCAGGAAACAATGAGCAGTTCTTC. Its protein product is CSVVSGNNEQFF.

The CDR3 coding sequence is TGTGCCAGCAGTTCTTCCTCCTACGAGCAGTACTTC. This gives the protein CASSSSSYEQYF. This chain joins TRBV6-6 and TRBJ2-7; D uncertain. V lost 4 bases to trimming and J lost 0 bases, with 4 bases between them. The CDR3 contains 12 residues. The germline V gene has CDR1 MNHNY and CDR2 SVGAGI (reference sequence).

The rearrangement links TRBV2 to TRBJ1-5; a weak D match, TRBD1 (6 bases). Germline CDR1 is SNHLY and CDR2 is FYNNEI. V lost 5 bases and J lost 6, with 17 bases in between. The CDR3 is made up of 15 amino acids. This CDR3 is CASSTQGGEIQPQHF. The CDR3 coding sequence is TGTGCCAGCAGTACACAGGGAGGGGAGATTCAGCCCCAGCATTTT.

The chain has TRBV29-1 and TRBJ2-1; 8 bases are a match to TRBD2. The V segment lost 4 bases and the J segment 5 bases; nucleotides outside the gene matches: 10. CDR1 and CDR2 from the germline V gene are SQVTM and ANQGSEA. The CDR3 sequence is 15 residues long. CDR3: CSVAQAGLANNEQFF. The CDR3 region has the DNA TGCAGCGTTGCCCAGGCCGGACTAGCCAACAATGAGCAGTTCTTC.

This chain uses TRBV6-6 with TRBJ1-2; 7 bases fit TRBD1. CDR3 size: 15 residues. CDR1 and CDR2 from the germline V gene are MNHNY and SVGAGI (reference sequence). After removal of 2 bases from V and 4 bases from J, the junction contained 7 bases not matched to a gene. CDR3 loop: CASSYSDRASYGYTF. CDR3 bases: TGTGCCAGCAGTTACAGCGACAGGGCCTCCTATGGCTACACCTTC.

CDR3 region: CASSGGDRAYEQYF. CDR3 DNA sequence: TGTGCCAGCAGCGGGGGGGACAGGGCCTACGAGCAGTACTTC. This chain joins TRBV5-5 and TRBJ2-7; 9 bases are a match to TRBD1. The CDR3 contains 14 residues. Per germline, CDR1 SGHKS and CDR2 YYEKEE (reference sequence). V trimming: 4 bases; J trimming: 2 bases; junction bases outside the gene matches: 4. Variable domain in full (rest from reference TRBV5-5 and TRBJ2-7): DAGVTQSPTHLIKTRGQQVTLRCSPISGHKSVSWYQQVLGQGPQFIFQYYEKEERGRGNFPDRFSARQFPNYSSELNVNALLLGDSALYLCASSGGDRAYEQYFGPGTRLTVT.

CDR3 nucleotide sequence: TGTGCCAGTAGTATGCGGGCAGGGGGCTCATCTTTTTTAAATCAGCCCCAGCATTTT. This gives the protein CASSMRAGGSSFLNQPQHF. The rearrangement joins TRBV19 to TRBJ1-5; 8 bases are a match to TRBD1. The CDR3 has 19 residues. Germline values: CDR1 LNHDA, CDR2 SQIVND (reference sequence). The V and J ends lost 3 bases and 4 bases, in that order; junction bases with no gene match: 17.

The V call is TRBV5-4, the J call TRBJ1-3; D gene uncertain. The CDR3 loop spans 14 amino acids. The V end was cut by 0 bases, the J end by 6 bases, with 10 bases between. Germline CDR1 SGHNT, CDR2 YYREEE (reference sequence). CDR3 nucleotides: TGTGCCAGCAGCTTGGCTCAGGAAGAAAACACCATATATTTT. Protein product: CASSLAQEENTIYF.